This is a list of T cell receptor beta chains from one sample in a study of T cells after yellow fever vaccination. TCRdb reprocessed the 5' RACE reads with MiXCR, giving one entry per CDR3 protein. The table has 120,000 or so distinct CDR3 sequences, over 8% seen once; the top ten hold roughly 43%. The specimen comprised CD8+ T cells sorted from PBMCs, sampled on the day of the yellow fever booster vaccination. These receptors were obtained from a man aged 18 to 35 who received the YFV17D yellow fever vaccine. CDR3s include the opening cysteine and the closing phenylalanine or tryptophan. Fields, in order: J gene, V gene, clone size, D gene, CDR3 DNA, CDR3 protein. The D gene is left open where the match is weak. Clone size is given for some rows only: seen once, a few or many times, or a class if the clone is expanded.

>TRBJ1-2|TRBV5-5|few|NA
TGTGCCAGCAGCCTGCCCGGGCACGGGGGCAAATATGGCTACACCTTC
CASSLPGHGGKYGYTF
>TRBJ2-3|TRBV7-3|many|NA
TGTGCCAGCAGCTTCATTACAGGGGATACGCAGTATTTT
CASSFITGDTQYF
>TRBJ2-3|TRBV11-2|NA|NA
TGTGCCAGCAGCCTCTACGCAGGGAGCGACACAGATACGCAGTATTTT
CASSLYAGSDTDTQYF
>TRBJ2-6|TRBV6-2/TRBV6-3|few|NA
TGTGCCAGCAGTTGGGGGTGGGGTACTGGGGCCAACGTCCTGACTTTC
CASSWGWGTGANVLTF
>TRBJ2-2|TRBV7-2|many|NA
TGTGCCAGCAGCTTAGTCTGGGCCGGATGGAGCACCGGGGAGCTGTTTTTT
CASSLVWAGWSTGELFF
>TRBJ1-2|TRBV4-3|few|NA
TGCGCCAGCAGCCAACTAGGGAAGTTCTATGGCTACACCTTC
CASSQLGKFYGYTF
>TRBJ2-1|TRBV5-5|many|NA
TGTGCCAGCAGGCGTAAACAGGCGAATGAGCAGTTCTTC
CASRRKQANEQFF
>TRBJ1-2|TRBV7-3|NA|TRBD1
TGTGCCAGCCGGGGGGACAGGGGGTATCTCACCTTC
CASRGDRGYLTF
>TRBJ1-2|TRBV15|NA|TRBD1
TGTGCCACCAGCAGAGACAAAGGAGGACAGGACTATGGCTACACCTTC
CATSRDKGGQDYGYTF
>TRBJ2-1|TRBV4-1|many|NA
TGCGCCAGCAGACAGGCGGGGGCTTACAATGAGCAGTTCTTC
CASRQAGAYNEQFF
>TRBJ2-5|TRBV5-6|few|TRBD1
TGTGCCAGCAGCTTGGGGGACAGGGGGTTCAGAGAGACCCAGTACTTC
CASSLGDRGFRETQYF
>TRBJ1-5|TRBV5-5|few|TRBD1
TGTGCCAGCAGCGCAACAGGGGGAACAGGACAGCCCCAGCATTTT
CASSATGGTGQPQHF
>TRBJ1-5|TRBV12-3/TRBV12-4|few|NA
TGTGCCAGCAGTTTAGGTCGAATTCGGCAGCCCCAGCATTTT
CASSLGRIRQPQHF
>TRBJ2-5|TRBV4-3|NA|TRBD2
TGCGCCAGCAGCCAGTGGAGCGGGGCGCCAAAAGAGACCCAGTACTTC
CASSQWSGAPKETQYF
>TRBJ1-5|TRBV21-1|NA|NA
TGTGCCAGCAGCCCACGACAGGACAATCAGCCCCAGCATTTT
CASSPRQDNQPQHF
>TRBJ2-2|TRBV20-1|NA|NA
TGCAGTGCCCCAACCCGGGACACCGGGGAGCTGTTTTTT
CSAPTRDTGELFF
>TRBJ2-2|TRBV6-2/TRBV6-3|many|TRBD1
TGTGCCAGCAGTTACCATATGGGACAGCCCATCTCGAACACCGGGGAGCTGTTTTTT
CASSYHMGQPISNTGELFF
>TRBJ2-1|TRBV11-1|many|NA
TGTGCCAGCAGCTTATGGGCTAGCGCGGGCAATGAGCAGTTCTTC
CASSLWASAGNEQFF
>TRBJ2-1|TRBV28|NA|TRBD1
TGTGCCAGCACCAGACAGGGAAGCTCCTACAATGAGCAGTTCTTC
CASTRQGSSYNEQFF
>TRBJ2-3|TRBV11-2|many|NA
TGTGCCAGCAGCTTAGGCGGCATGGGCACAGATACGCAGTATTTT
CASSLGGMGTDTQYF
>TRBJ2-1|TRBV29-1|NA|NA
TGCAGCGTTGAACCTACAGAGGAAGATCGGTACAATGAGCAGTTCTTC
CSVEPTEEDRYNEQFF
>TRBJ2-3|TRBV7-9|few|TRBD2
TGTGCCAGCAGCTTATTAGGGAGGGGATACACAGATACGCAGTATTTT
CASSLLGRGYTDTQYF
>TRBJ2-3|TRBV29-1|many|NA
TGCAGCGTTGAATCTCGCAGCACAGATACGCAGTATTTT
CSVESRSTDTQYF
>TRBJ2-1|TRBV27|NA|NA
TGTGCCAGCAGTTTAGGGCTAGCTAGTGAGCAGTTCTTC
CASSLGLASEQFF
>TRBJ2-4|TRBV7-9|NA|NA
TGTGCCAGCAGCTCACCAGGAGCCAAAAACATTCAGTACTTC
CASSSPGAKNIQYF
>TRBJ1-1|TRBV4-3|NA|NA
TGCGCCAGCAGCCAAGGTCCCGGCAGGGAGGTTGAAGCTTTCTTT
CASSQGPGREVEAFF
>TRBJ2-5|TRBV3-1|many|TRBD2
TGTGCCAGCAGCCAAGTCCTAGCGGGGTTGCAAGAGACCCAGTACTTC
CASSQVLAGLQETQYF
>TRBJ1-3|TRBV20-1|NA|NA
TGCAGTGCTAGAGAGGCCCATCGGCTCATCTCTGGAAACACCATATATTTT
CSAREAHRLISGNTIYF
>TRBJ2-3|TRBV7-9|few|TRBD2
TGTGCCAGCAGCGTCCTCCTAGCGGGGGGGACAGATACGCAGTATTTT
CASSVLLAGGTDTQYF
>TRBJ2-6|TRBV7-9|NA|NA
TGTGCCAGCAGCTCCACTCCCTCTGGGGCCAACGTCCTGACTTTC
CASSSTPSGANVLTF
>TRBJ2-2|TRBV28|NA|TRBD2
TGTGCCAGCAGGGAGGGACTAGCCGGGACCGGGGAGCTGTTTTTT
CASREGLAGTGELFF
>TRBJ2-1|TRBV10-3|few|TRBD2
TGTGCCATCAGTGTCGGGACTAGTCCCTACAATGAGCAGTTCTTC
CAISVGTSPYNEQFF
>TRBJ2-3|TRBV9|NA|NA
TGTGCCAGCAGCGATGACCGGCCAGATACGCAGTATTTT
CASSDDRPDTQYF
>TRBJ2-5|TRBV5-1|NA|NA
TGCGCCAGCGCGGGACAAGGTTTTGACCAGTACTTC
CASAGQGFDQYF
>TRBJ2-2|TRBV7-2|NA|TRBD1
TGTGCCAGCAAGAACCGGGACAGGGGCCCCGGGGAGCTGTTTTTT
CASKNRDRGPGELFF
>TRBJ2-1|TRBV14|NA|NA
TGTGCCAGCAGCCAGATGTTCCAGGCCAAAGGGTACAATGAGCAGTTCTTC
CASSQMFQAKGYNEQFF
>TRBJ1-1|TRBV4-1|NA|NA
TGCGCCAGCAGCCACAGGACAGTAAACACTGAAGCTTTCTTT
CASSHRTVNTEAFF
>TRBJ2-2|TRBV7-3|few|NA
TGTGCCAGCAGTAAGGGGGCCGGGGAGCTGTTTTTT
CASSKGAGELFF
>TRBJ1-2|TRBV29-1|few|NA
TGCAGCGTTGAACGGCTGTATGGCTACACCTTC
CSVERLYGYTF
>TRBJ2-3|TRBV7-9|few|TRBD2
TGTGCCAGCAGCCAAGGGACTAGCGGGGGAACAGATACGCAGTATTTT
CASSQGTSGGTDTQYF
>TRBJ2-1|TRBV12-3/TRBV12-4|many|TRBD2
TGTGCCAGCAGTTGGCTAGCGGGGACCAATGAGCAGTTCTTC
CASSWLAGTNEQFF
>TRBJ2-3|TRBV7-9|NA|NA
TGTGCCAGCAGCCCCACCAATGGCACAGATACGCAGTATTTT
CASSPTNGTDTQYF
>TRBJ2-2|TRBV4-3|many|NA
TGCGCCAGCAGCCAAGATCTGGTGGGGCCGAGGAACACCGGGGAGCTGTTTTTT
CASSQDLVGPRNTGELFF
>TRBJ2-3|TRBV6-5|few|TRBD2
TGTGCCAGCAGTATCGGGACTAGCGGGGCCACAGATACGCAGTATTTT
CASSIGTSGATDTQYF
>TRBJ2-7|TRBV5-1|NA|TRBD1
TGCGCCAGCAGCTTCGGACAGGGGACCTACGAGCAGTACTTC
CASSFGQGTYEQYF
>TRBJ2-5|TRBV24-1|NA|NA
TGTGCCACCAGCCAAGTGACCCTGGGTCGAAACCAAGAGACCCAGTACTTC
CATSQVTLGRNQETQYF
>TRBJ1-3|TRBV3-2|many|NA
TGTGCCAGCAGCCAAGAGGGTAGGGGCGCCGAAAACACCATATATTTT
CASSQEGRGAENTIYF
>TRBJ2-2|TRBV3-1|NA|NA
TGTGCCAGCAGCCACCTTTCAGGGGGAGGCACCGGGGAGCTGTTTTTT
CASSHLSGGGTGELFF
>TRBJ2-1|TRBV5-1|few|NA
TGCGCCAGCAGCTGGCGGGGTAGCTCCTACAATGAGCAGTTCTTC
CASSWRGSSYNEQFF
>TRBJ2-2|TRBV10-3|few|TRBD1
TGTGCCATCAGTGGTGGGGACAGGGATGGCACCGGGGAGCTGTTTTTT
CAISGGDRDGTGELFF
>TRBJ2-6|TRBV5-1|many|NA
TGCGCCAGCAGCTTGAGGGGCCCCGGGGCCAACGTCCTGACTTTC
CASSLRGPGANVLTF
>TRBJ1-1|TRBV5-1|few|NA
TGCGCCAGCAGCTTTACCAGGGAGGGCGGGGCGTCGATGAACACTGAAGCTTTCTTT
CASSFTREGGASMNTEAFF
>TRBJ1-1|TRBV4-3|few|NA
TGCGCCAGCAGCCCCCGCGCGGGCGGGAACACTGAAGCTTTCTTT
CASSPRAGGNTEAFF
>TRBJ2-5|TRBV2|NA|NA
TGTGCCAGCAGTGAAGGGGGGAGCGAGACCCAGTACTTC
CASSEGGSETQYF
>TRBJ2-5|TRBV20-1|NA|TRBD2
TGCAGTGCTAGAGCGGGGGGTAACCAAGAGACCCAGTACTTC
CSARAGGNQETQYF
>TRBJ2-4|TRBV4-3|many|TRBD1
TGCGCCAGCAGCCAAGTACAGGGGGACATTCAGTACTTC
CASSQVQGDIQYF